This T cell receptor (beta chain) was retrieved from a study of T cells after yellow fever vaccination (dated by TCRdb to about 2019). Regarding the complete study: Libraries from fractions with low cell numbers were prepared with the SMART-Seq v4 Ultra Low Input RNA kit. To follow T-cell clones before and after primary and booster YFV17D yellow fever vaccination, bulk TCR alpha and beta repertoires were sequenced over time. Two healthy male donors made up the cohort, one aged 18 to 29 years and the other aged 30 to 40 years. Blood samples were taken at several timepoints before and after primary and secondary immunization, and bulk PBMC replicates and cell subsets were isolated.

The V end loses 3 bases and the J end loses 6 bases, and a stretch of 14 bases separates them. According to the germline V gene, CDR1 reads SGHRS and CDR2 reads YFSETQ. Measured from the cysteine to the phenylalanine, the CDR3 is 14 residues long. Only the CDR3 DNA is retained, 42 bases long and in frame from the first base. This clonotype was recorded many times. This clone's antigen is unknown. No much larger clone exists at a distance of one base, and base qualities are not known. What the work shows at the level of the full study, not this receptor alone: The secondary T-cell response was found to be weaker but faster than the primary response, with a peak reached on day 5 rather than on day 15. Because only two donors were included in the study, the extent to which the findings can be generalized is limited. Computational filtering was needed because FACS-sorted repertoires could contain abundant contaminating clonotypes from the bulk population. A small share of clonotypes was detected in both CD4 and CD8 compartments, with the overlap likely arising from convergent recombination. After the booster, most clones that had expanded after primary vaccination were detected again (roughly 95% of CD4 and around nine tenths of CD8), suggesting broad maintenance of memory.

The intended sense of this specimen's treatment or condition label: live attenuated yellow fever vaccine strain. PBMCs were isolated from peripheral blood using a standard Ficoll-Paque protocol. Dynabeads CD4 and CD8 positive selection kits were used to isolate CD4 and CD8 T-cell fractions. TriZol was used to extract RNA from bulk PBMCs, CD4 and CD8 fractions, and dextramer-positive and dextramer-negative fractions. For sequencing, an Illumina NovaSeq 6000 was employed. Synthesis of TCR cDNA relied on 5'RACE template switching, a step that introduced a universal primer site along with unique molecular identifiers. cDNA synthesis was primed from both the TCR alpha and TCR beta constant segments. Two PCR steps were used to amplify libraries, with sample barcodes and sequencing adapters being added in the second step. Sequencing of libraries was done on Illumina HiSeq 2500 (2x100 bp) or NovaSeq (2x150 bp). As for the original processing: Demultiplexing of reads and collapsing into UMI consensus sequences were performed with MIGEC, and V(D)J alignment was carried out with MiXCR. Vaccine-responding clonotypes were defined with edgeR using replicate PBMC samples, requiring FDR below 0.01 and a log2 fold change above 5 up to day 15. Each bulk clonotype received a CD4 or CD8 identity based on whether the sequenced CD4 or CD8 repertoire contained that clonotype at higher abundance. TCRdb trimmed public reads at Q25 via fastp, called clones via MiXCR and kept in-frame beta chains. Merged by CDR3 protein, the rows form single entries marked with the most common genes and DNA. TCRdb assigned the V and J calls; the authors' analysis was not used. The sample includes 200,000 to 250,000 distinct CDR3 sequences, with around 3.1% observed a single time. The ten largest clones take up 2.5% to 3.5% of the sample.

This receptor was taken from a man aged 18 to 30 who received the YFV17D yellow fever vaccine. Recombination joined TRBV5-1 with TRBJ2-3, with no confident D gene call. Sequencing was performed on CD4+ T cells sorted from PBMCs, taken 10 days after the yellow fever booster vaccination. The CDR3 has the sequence CASSWTTVGDTQYF. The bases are TGCGCCAGCAGCTGGACCACCGTTGGGGATACGCAGTATTTT. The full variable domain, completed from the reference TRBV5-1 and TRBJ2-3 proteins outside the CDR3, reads KAGVTQTPRYLIKTRGQQVTLSCSPISGHRSVSWYQQTPGQGLQFLFEYFSETQRNKGNFPGRFSGRQFSNSRSEMNVSTLELGDSALYLCASSWTTVGDTQYFGPGTRLTVL.